This T cell receptor (beta chain) was recovered during a study of blood T cell repertoires in COVID-19. Study information: Sites in the United States, Italy and Spain provided acute and convalescent COVID-19 samples. The analysed material was cDNA or gDNA that came from T cells, B-cell-depleted T cells, or PBMCs.

Per the original data handling: Reference gene primer amplification gave nucleated cell count estimates. Profiled with immunoSEQ multiplex PCR; TCRdb holds only in-frame clones, not every one. D and trimming were read from the DNA, whereas the V and J calls and clone size are those reported in that table. This sample has around 150,000 clones, with 65% to 80% found just once. The CDR3 extends over 14 amino acids. Trimming stripped 6 bases from V and 6 bases from J, with 14 bases between. Germline V gives CDR1 KGHSH, CDR2 LQKENI. What was sequenced was peripheral blood. This rearrangement joins TRBV18 to TRBJ2-2; TRBD1 is a possible D gene (6 bases). The source of this sequence is a man aged 55 to 70 with acute or convalescent COVID-19. In DNA form, the CDR3 reads TGTGCCAGCTCGCTTCAGGGGAGAGCCGGGGAGCTGTTTTTT. Its protein product is CASSLQGRAGELFF.